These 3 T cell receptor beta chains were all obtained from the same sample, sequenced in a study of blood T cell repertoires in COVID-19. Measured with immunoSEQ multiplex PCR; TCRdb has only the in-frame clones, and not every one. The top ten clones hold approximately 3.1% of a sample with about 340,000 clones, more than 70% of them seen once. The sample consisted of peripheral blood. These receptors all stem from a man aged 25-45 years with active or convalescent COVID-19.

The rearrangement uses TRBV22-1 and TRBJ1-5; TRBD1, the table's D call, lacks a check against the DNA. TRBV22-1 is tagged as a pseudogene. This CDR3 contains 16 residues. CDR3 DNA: TGTCCTGGGAGAGAGGACAGGGGCGCCCGGAATCAGCCCCAGCATTTT. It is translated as CPGREDRGARNQPQHF.

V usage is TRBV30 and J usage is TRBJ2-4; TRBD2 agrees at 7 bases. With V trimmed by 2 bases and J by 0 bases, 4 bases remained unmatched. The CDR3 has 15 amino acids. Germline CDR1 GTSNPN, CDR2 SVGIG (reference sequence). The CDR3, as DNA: TGTGCCTGGAGTAAGTGGGAGGGAGCCAAAAACATTCAGTACTTC. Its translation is CAWSKWEGAKNIQYF.

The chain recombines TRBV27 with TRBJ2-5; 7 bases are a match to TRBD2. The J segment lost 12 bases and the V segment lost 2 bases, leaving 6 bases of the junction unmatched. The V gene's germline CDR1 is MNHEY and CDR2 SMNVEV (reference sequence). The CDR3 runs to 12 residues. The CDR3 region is CASSLRAGLEYF. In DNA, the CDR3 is TGTGCCAGCAGTTTACGAGCGGGGTTAGAGTACTTC.